These 3 T cell receptor beta chains originate from one sample sequenced in a study of OX40 agonist ivuxolimab in advanced cancers. Clones were sequenced by immunoSEQ multiplex PCR, and TCRdb holds only the in-frame ones, with some missing. Among over 60,000 clones listed, roughly 88% were seen once. The specimen was CD4+ or CD8+ T cells sorted from blood, collected in a trial of the OX40 agonist ivuxolimab. The source of these receptors is an adult with an advanced solid tumor such as melanoma, head and neck, liver or kidney cancer.

The V gene is TRBV14, the J gene TRBJ2-1; D may be TRBD1 (6 bases). This CDR3 contains 17 residues. The V end was cut by 7 bases, the J end by 3 bases, with 22 bases between. Germline V lookup: CDR1 SGHDN, CDR2 FVKESK. CDR3 in DNA: TGTGCCAGCAACCCGGCCGGGACACCTGAGCTCTACAATGAGCAGTTCTTC. Its translation: CASNPAGTPELYNEQFF.

The gene calls are TRBV7-9 and TRBJ1-4; D ambiguous. The length of the CDR3 is 14 residues. V gave up 2 bases and J gave up 5 bases, with 9 bases separating them. Germline values: CDR1 SEHNR, CDR2 FQNEAQ (reference sequence). CDR3 amino acids: CASSLSVGNEKLFF. The CDR3 DNA is TGTGCCAGCAGCTTATCGGTGGGGAATGAAAAACTGTTTTTT.

The chain combines TRBV7-9 with TRBJ2-5; 7 bases align to TRBD1. The germline V gene has CDR1 SEHNR and CDR2 FQNEAQ (reference sequence). This CDR3 comprises 17 residues. V lost 5 bases, J lost 0 bases, and 12 bases stayed unmatched. The CDR3, as DNA: TGTGCCAGCAGCCAGTTGGGCAGGGGGTTGTACCAAGAGACCCAGTACTTC. Translating gives CASSQLGRGLYQETQYF.